This TCR beta chain appears in the sequencing data of a study of blood T cell repertoires in COVID-19. TCRdb's table, derived via immunoSEQ multiplex PCR, lists solely in-frame clones and lacks some. The sample lists roughly 200,000 clones; roughly 82% were seen once. Germline lookup yields CDR1 SGHTA and CDR2 FQGTGA. J gave up 4 bases and V 5 bases, and 7 bases lay outside the gene matches. This CDR3 comprises 16 residues. V gene TRBV7-3 combines with J gene TRBJ2-3; 12 positions match TRBD2. The sequence was obtained from a woman between 55 and 75 years old with COVID-19, enrolled during active disease. Sequenced material: peripheral blood. CDR3 amino acids: CASSRGLAGRADTQYF. In DNA, the CDR3 is TGTGCCAGCAGCCGCGGACTAGCGGGAAGAGCAGATACGCAGTATTTT.